Below, 31 T cell receptor beta chains from the same sample are listed, as sequenced in a study of immune heterogeneity within non-small cell lung tumors. With 32 V and 13 J primers, multiplex PCR amplified the TCR beta CDR3. TCRdb called the multiplex PCR reads again in MiXCR, with one record for every CDR3 protein. Among 2,500 to 3,500 distinct CDR3 sequences listed, just over 25% were seen once. Template was bulk tumor genomic DNA, approximately 600 ng per sample. Primary tumors were biopsied several times each, far apart, intraoperatively. Surgery that was curative in intent was performed on patients with untreated, newly diagnosed non-small cell lung cancer. The sequenced material came from lung tumor tissue. The receptors originated from a female donor with non-small cell lung cancer.

This clonotype was seen a handful of times. The chain employs TRBV12-3 or TRBV12-4 and TRBJ1-1, with no clear D. This CDR3 has 15 amino acids. V was pared by 4 bases and J by 0 bases, with 12 bases between. The CDR3 DNA follows: TGTGCCAGCAGTTACCCCGGGCTGATGAACACTGAAGCTTTCTTT. Protein: CASSYPGLMNTEAFF.

With respect to this clonotype: Just one base apart from a much larger clone, this may be a read error. The chain carries TRBV11-2 and TRBJ2-5; 7 nucleotides agree with TRBD1. The CDR3 is 14 amino acids. Looked up from germline, CDR1 is SGHAT and CDR2 is FQNNGV. V lost 8 bases, J lost 2 bases, and 8 bases stayed unmatched. This CDR3 is CASGIGTEQETQYF. The DNA of the CDR3 is TGTGCCAGCGGCATAGGGACAGAACAAGAGACCCAGTACTTC.

This clonotype was detected a few times. The chain couples TRBV9 to TRBJ2-1, with TRBD2 matching over 12 bases. This CDR3 is built from 16 residues. Looked up from germline, CDR1 is SGDLS and CDR2 is YYNGEE. After removal of 3 bases from V and 4 bases from J, the junction contained 5 bases not matched to a gene. This CDR3 is CASSATSGGPYNEQFF. CDR3 sequence (DNA): TGTGCCAGCAGCGCGACTAGCGGGGGACCATACAATGAGCAGTTCTTC.

To note about this clonotype: Given a much more abundant clone one base away, this may be a read error. The DNA of the CDR3 is TGTGCCACCAGTGAGGGACAGGACCATAATTCATCCCTCCACTTT. As protein: CATSEGQDHNSSLHF. The chain links TRBV24-1 to TRBJ1-6; 8 bases match TRBD1. Germline V lookup: CDR1 KGHDR, CDR2 SFDVKD. The CDR3 loop spans 15 amino acids.

By sample share, this clonotype is hyperexpanded (1% or more). The V gene is TRBV9, the J gene TRBJ2-7; TRBD2 matches at 11 bases. Germline V gene lookup returns CDR1 SGDLS and CDR2 YYNGEE. The junction had 6 bases not matched to a gene; V was cut back by 0 bases and J by 1 base. The CDR3 is made up of 17 amino acids. CDR3 sequence: CASSVGTTSGSSYEQYF. DNA for the CDR3: TGTGCCAGCAGCGTAGGGACTACTAGCGGGAGTTCCTACGAGCAGTACTTC.

The sample holds a few counts of this clonotype. The CDR3 spells CASSYLPGWGGYTF. The CDR3 nucleotides read TGTGCCAGCAGTTACCTCCCGGGGTGGGGTGGCTACACCTTC. The V and J genes are TRBV6-5 and TRBJ1-2; D gene unclear. The length of the CDR3 is 14 residues. Germline CDR1 reads MNHEY; CDR2 reads SVGAGI. V lost 2 bases to trimming and J lost 7 bases, with 14 bases between them.

The chain employs TRBV20-1 and TRBJ2-5; D uncertain. CDR3 length: 11 residues. V was pared by 5 bases and J by 0 bases, with 4 bases between. Germline values: CDR1 DFQATT, CDR2 SNEGSKA (reference sequence). The CDR3 spells CSAQHQETQYF. The DNA of the CDR3 is TGCAGTGCTCAACACCAAGAGACCCAGTACTTC.

The gene calls are TRBV29-1 and TRBJ2-3; D gene ambiguous. Germline CDR1 and CDR2: SQVTM and ANQGSEA. The V end lost 4 bases, the J end lost 2 bases, and 7 bases lay between the germline ends. The CDR3 consists of 12 residues. CDR3 amino acids: CSVAGYTDTQYF. Here the CDR3 DNA reads TGCAGCGTTGCAGGCTACACAGATACGCAGTATTTT.

This clonotype was counted only a few times. Its ends do not fully match the called genes, so a read error is possible. V usage is TRBV7-7 and J usage is TRBJ1-1; D ambiguous. Germline CDR1 is SSHAT and CDR2 is FNYEAQ (reference sequence). This CDR3 has 13 amino acids. As DNA, the CDR3 is TGTGCTAGCAGTAGAGGGCGGGACACTGAAGCTTTCTTT. The encoded protein is CASSRGRDTEAFF. The full variable domain, in which reference TRBV7-7 and TRBJ1-1 provide the parts outside the CDR3, is GAGVSQSPRYKVTKRGQDVTLRCDPISSHATLYWYQQALGQGPEFLTYFNYEAQPDKSGLPSDRFSAERPEGSISTLTIQRTEQRDSAMYRCASSRGRDTEAFFGQGTRLTVV.

By share, this clonotype ranks as medium-sized (0.01 to 0.1%). The chain joins TRBV27 to TRBJ1-5, with TRBD1 identical over 8 bases. CDR3 size: 15 residues. The V gene end was trimmed by 7 bases and the J gene end by 0 bases; junction bases not matched to a gene: 5. Germline V lookup: CDR1 MNHEY, CDR2 SMNVEV (reference sequence). The CDR3 region has the DNA TGTGCCAGCATGGGGACAGGAAATAGCAATCAGCCCCAGCATTTT. This gives the protein CASMGTGNSNQPQHF.

This clonotype was counted only a few times. The chain uses TRBV9 and TRBJ1-1; D is perhaps TRBD1 (5 bases). Between the trimmed V and J ends, which lost 0 bases and 6 bases, there was a span of 15 bases. The CDR3 length is 15 residues. In germline, CDR1 is SGDLS, CDR2 YYNGEE. The CDR3 reads CASSVGGGENAEAFF. DNA for the CDR3: TGTGCCAGCAGCGTAGGTGGGGGGGAAAATGCTGAAGCTTTCTTT. The full variable domain, with the rest looked up from reference TRBV9 and TRBJ1-1, is DSGVTQTPKHLITATGQRVTLRCSPRSGDLSVYWYQQSLDQGLQFLIQYYNGEERAKGNILERFSAQQFPDLHSELNLSSLELGDSALYFCASSVGGGENAEAFFGQGTRLTVV.

Only a few counts were recorded for this clonotype. The rearrangement links TRBV7-9 to TRBJ2-5; D is unclear. With 4 bases removed from V and 8 bases from J, the gap between germline ends came to 8 bases. The CDR3 covers 11 residues. The germline V gene has CDR1 SEHNR and CDR2 FQNEAQ (reference sequence). The CDR3 reads CASSSDGTQYF. In DNA form, the CDR3 reads TGTGCCAGCAGCTCCGACGGTACCCAGTACTTC.

The rearrangement links TRBV5-6 to TRBJ1-2, with 9 bases lining up with TRBD1. After removal of 0 bases from V and 8 bases from J, the junction contained 11 bases not matched to a gene. This CDR3 has 16 residues. Germline-derived CDR1 and CDR2 are SGHDT and YYEEEE. Here the CDR3 reads CASSLGQGVFSRGYTF. CDR3 DNA sequence: TGTGCCAGCAGCTTGGGACAGGGGGTTTTTTCGAGGGGCTACACCTTC.

To note about this clonotype: A single base separates this from a much larger clone, so it may be a read error. It is likely a read error, because the conserved phenylalanine at the end of the CDR3 is missing. CDR3 loop: CASSKGQRNTEAFL. CDR3 DNA sequence: TGTGCCAGTAGTAAGGGACAGAGAAACACTGAAGCTTTCCTT. The V call is TRBV19, the J call TRBJ1-1; 7 nucleotides line up with TRBD1. The length of the CDR3 is 14 residues. Unmatched junction bases numbered 4, after V lost 4 bases and J lost 2 bases. Germline V gives CDR1 LNHDA, CDR2 SQIVND (reference sequence).

Within the sample, this clonotype is medium-sized. This rearrangement joins TRBV10-3 to TRBJ2-5; D perhaps matches TRBD2 (5 bases). The length of the CDR3 is 16 residues. V lost 0 bases and J 2 bases, leaving 13 bases between the germline ends. Germline lookup yields CDR1 ENHRY and CDR2 SYGVKD. The CDR3: CAISESIAPGQETQYF. The CDR3 coding sequence is TGTGCCATCAGTGAGTCCATCGCGCCGGGACAAGAGACCCAGTACTTC.

This clonotype is deemed medium-sized. The J gene is TRBJ2-3, the V gene TRBV5-1; no reliable D call. The CDR3 spans 13 residues. Germline V lookup: CDR1 SGHRS, CDR2 YFSETQ. V was cut by 2 bases and J by 2 bases, with 6 bases left in between. In DNA form, the CDR3 reads TGCGCCAGCAGCTTCACAGTCACAGATACGCAGTATTTT. This sequence encodes CASSFTVTDTQYF. Together with reference TRBV5-1 and TRBJ2-3, the CDR3 gives the full variable domain: KAGVTQTPRYLIKTRGQQVTLSCSPISGHRSVSWYQQTPGQGLQFLFEYFSETQRNKGNFPGRFSGRQFSNSRSEMNVSTLELGDSALYLCASSFTVTDTQYFGPGTRLTVL.

In its sample, this clonotype is medium-sized (0.01 to 0.1%). The chain is built from TRBV24-1 and TRBJ2-2, with 9 bases matching TRBD1. This CDR3 is built from 16 residues. Germline lookup yields CDR1 KGHDR and CDR2 SFDVKD. Trimming at V came to 4 bases and at J to 5 bases, leaving 7 bases not matched to a gene. The CDR3 reads CATSDPGTGTTGELFF. The CDR3 coding sequence is TGTGCCACCAGTGACCCCGGGACAGGGACTACCGGGGAGCTGTTTTTT.

The chain joins TRBV7-9 to TRBJ2-2; 9 positions match TRBD1. After removal of 4 bases from V and 6 bases from J, the junction contained 12 bases not matched to a gene. Per germline, CDR1 SEHNR and CDR2 FQNEAQ (reference sequence). CDR3 length: 17 amino acids. In DNA form, the CDR3 reads TGTGCCAGCAGCTCCCCGCGGGACAGGGCATGGTCCGGGGAGCTGTTTTTT. This codes for CASSSPRDRAWSGELFF.

This clonotype was seen a handful of times. This sequence joins TRBV29-1 and TRBJ1-5; 10 nucleotides align to TRBD1. Germline CDR1 is SQVTM and CDR2 is ANQGSEA. V lost 7 bases and J lost 3; bases outside the gene matches: 3. The length of the CDR3 is 13 residues. The CDR3 coding sequence is TGCAGCGCAAGACAGGGGGCCAATCAGCCCCAGCATTTT. Translated: CSARQGANQPQHF.

This clonotype has more than one count but fewer than ten. The V and J genes are TRBV7-6 and TRBJ2-1, with unresolved D. In germline, CDR1 is SGHVS, CDR2 FNYEAQ. V gave up 6 bases and J gave up 3 bases, with 12 bases separating them. The CDR3 consists of 14 residues. CDR3 in DNA: TGTGCCAGCAGTCCACAGTCTTTCTACAATGAGCAGTTCTTC. This encodes CASSPQSFYNEQFF.

In nucleotides, the CDR3 is TGTGCCGGGGGGGGGAGGACCGGGGCCAACGTCCTGACTTTC. This gives the protein CAGGGRTGANVLTF. The chain couples TRBV27 to TRBJ2-6; 7 bases fit TRBD2. The CDR3 loop spans 14 amino acids. CDR1 is MNHEY, CDR2 SMNVEV, per germline (reference sequence). V gave up 11 bases and J gave up 4 bases; unmatched junction bases: 8.

This clonotype came up a few times. The chain recombines TRBV9 with TRBJ2-1; D uncertain. Germline CDR1 and CDR2: SGDLS and YYNGEE. V lost 1 base and J 7 bases, leaving 6 bases between the germline ends. The CDR3 has 12 residues. In DNA form, the CDR3 reads TGTGCCAGCAGCGTACCAAGGAATGAGCAGTTCTTC. Translating it yields CASSVPRNEQFF. Together with reference TRBV9 and TRBJ2-1, the CDR3 gives the full variable domain: DSGVTQTPKHLITATGQRVTLRCSPRSGDLSVYWYQQSLDQGLQFLIQYYNGEERAKGNILERFSAQQFPDLHSELNLSSLELGDSALYFCASSVPRNEQFFGPGTRLTVL.

The J gene is TRBJ1-1, the V gene TRBV19; 7 bases are a match to TRBD1. V shed 5 bases and J 0 bases; nucleotides not matched to a gene: 9. CDR1 and CDR2 (germline): LNHDA, SQIVND (reference sequence). The CDR3 consists of 16 residues. In DNA form, the CDR3 reads TGTGCCAGTAGTTCCGGGGACAGCTTAATGAACACTGAAGCTTTCTTT. It is translated as CASSSGDSLMNTEAFF.

This clonotype was seen a handful of times. V and J are TRBV7-3 and TRBJ2-5; TRBD1 agrees at 8 bases. The CDR3 sequence is 13 residues long. From germline, CDR1 is SGHTA and CDR2 FQGTGA. J was trimmed by 5 bases and V by 3 bases; bases with no gene match: 2. The CDR3 coding sequence is TGTGCCAGCAGCTTGACAGGGGTTGAGACCCAGTACTTC. Protein sequence: CASSLTGVETQYF.

The V gene is TRBV7-9, the J gene TRBJ2-2, with 8 bases identical to TRBD2. V was clipped by 8 bases and J by 11 bases; unmatched bases: 13. The CDR3 runs 14 residues. Germline values: CDR1 SEHNR, CDR2 FQNEAQ (reference sequence). Here the CDR3 reads CASGFTFGGEELFF. In DNA form, the CDR3 reads TGTGCCAGCGGATTTACCTTCGGGGGGGAAGAGCTGTTTTTT.

By frequency in the sample, this clonotype is medium-sized. The chain joins TRBV2 to TRBJ2-7; D remains ambiguous. The length of the CDR3 is 15 residues. Germline V gene data show CDR1 as SNHLY and CDR2 as FYNNEI. With 3 bases removed from V and 3 bases from J, the gap between germline ends came to 15 bases. CDR3: CASSELKSPNYEQYF. For the CDR3, the DNA is TGTGCCAGCAGTGAGTTAAAGAGCCCGAACTACGAGCAGTACTTC.

In this sample, this clonotype is medium-sized. This chain connects TRBV7-2 to TRBJ1-5; D uncertain. The germline V gene has CDR1 SGHTA and CDR2 FQGNSA. The CDR3 loop spans 13 amino acids. Trimming cost V 3 bases and J 6 bases, with 9 bases left between them. CDR3 sequence reads: CASSFWGSQPQHF. The CDR3 coding sequence is TGTGCCAGCAGCTTCTGGGGATCTCAGCCCCAGCATTTT.

V gene TRBV28 combines with J gene TRBJ1-2; 12 nucleotides agree with TRBD1. The germline gives CDR1 MDHEN, CDR2 SYDVKM. CDR3 size: 15 residues. Germline trimming cut 2 bases from V and 7 bases from J; bases unmatched to any gene: 5. The CDR3, as DNA: TGTGCCAGCAGTTTAATTGCGGGACAGGGGGCTGGCTACACCTTC. It codes for CASSLIAGQGAGYTF.

On this clonotype: Being one base from a much bigger clone, this may be a read error. The CDR3 ends on some other residue instead of the conserved phenylalanine or tryptophan, so this is likely a read error. This chain links TRBV20-1 with TRBJ2-7, with a weak D call TRBD1 (5 bases). Germline V CDR1 and CDR2: DFQATT, SNEGSKA (reference sequence). This CDR3 has 15 amino acids. The V and J ends lost 3 bases and 0 bases respectively, with 15 bases between them. The CDR3 nucleotides read TGCAGTGCTAGGTTTTGGACACACTACTCCTACGAGCAGTACTTA. It yields the protein CSARFWTHYSYEQYL.

The V gene is TRBV9, the J gene TRBJ2-1, with 8 bases fitting TRBD1. The CDR3 consists of 16 residues. CDR1 and CDR2 (germline): SGDLS, YYNGEE. J gave up 9 bases and V 3 bases, and 14 bases lay outside the gene matches. The CDR3 region has the DNA TGTGCCAGCAGCGCAGTACCGGACAGGGACATGGTTGAGCAGTTCTTC. Amino acids: CASSAVPDRDMVEQFF.

This clonotype has more than one count but fewer than ten. V usage is TRBV20-1 and J usage is TRBJ1-2; TRBD1 is a possible D gene (6 bases). Germline CDR1 is DFQATT and CDR2 is SNEGSKA (reference sequence). The CDR3 has 11 amino acids. CDR3 sequence reads: CRGGDPVGYTF. DNA for the CDR3: TGCAGAGGGGGAGACCCAGTTGGCTACACCTTC.